This T cell receptor beta chain was sequenced during a study of Ad26.COV2.S vaccination and SARS-CoV-2 variants. The wider study: Ad26.COV2.S shots went into the muscle once or twice, 56 days apart.

Sequencing was performed with immunoSEQ multiplex PCR; in TCRdb, only in-frame clones are kept and a portion is missing. The sample has roughly 420,000 clones; 89% are singletons. The CDR3 has 14 residues. The germline V gene has CDR1 SNHLY and CDR2 FYNNEI. V lost 8 bases to trimming and J lost 1 base, with 11 bases between them. Specified treatment: roughly 18 received Ad26.COV2.S at low or high dose, single or two shots; several received placebo; per-sample allocation not given. Samples were taken on day 63 after the first vaccine or placebo injection. An adult donor aged 18-55 years was enrolled in Boston.

The chain links TRBV2 to TRBJ2-2; possible D gene TRBD1, 5 bases. The specimen was peripheral blood, collected in a trial of Ad26.COV2.S vaccine versus placebo. The TCR sequence derives from a person aged 18-60 years who received the Ad26.COV2.S COVID-19 vaccine or a placebo. CDR3 region: CASDRRMNTGELFF. DNA for the CDR3: TGTGCCAGCGACAGAAGGATGAACACCGGGGAGCTGTTTTTT.